A selection of T cell receptor beta chains follows, all from one sample in a study of T cells in localized non-small cell lung cancer. TCRdb keeps only in-frame clones here, not all; method: immunoSEQ multiplex PCR. Of around 870 clones in the sample, just over 25% were seen once. The starting material was normal lung tissue next to the tumor, obtained before any cancer treatment. Every receptor here comes from a male donor at least 60 years old with stage I lung adenocarcinoma. Each CDR3 is given with its conserved first and last residue.

>TRBJ1-2|TRBV11-3
CASEQDRATNYGYTF
>TRBJ1-1|TRBV9
CASSVVVGGLGNTEAFF
>TRBJ1-3|TRBV11-3
CASSLKVLSGNTIYF
>TRBJ2-3|TRBV19
CASRDTASTDTQYF
>TRBJ1-5|TRBV25-1
CASSETGPDQPQHF
>TRBJ2-7|TRBV10-2
CASSDPRLTSHGGQYF
>TRBJ2-6|TRBV19
CASSIQLSGANVLTF
>TRBJ1-5|TRBV11-3
CASSYGGLGQPQHF
>TRBJ2-2|TRBV6-7
CASSYPGRGVGELFF
>TRBJ2-7|TRBV14
CASSQQTGNEQYF
>TRBJ1-1|TRBV6-8
CASRKNTPTAEAFF
>TRBJ1-5|TRBV9
CASSLRSGRNNQPQHF
>TRBJ2-2|TRBV6-8
CASRVSLGTGELFF
>TRBJ1-2|TRBV14
CASSQTAGHANYGYTF
>TRBJ1-1|TRBV7-8
CASSLNSGREAFF
>TRBJ2-3|TRBV19
CASSVRLGVSLDTQYF
>TRBJ1-5|TRBV11-3
CASSLGGVGQPQHF
>TRBJ2-5|TRBV30
CAWSPMTGLADQETQYF
>TRBJ1-4|TRBV5-1
CASSGGFDNEKLFF
>TRBJ2-3|TRBV11-3
CASSLRQGPSSTDTQYF
>TRBJ1-1|TRBV19
CASSTGIPEAFF
>TRBJ1-1|TRBV9
CASSVYVNTEAFF
>TRBJ2-2|TRBV4-1
CASSRLSGDFTGELFF
>TRBJ1-5|TRBV19
CASSPGQRNQPQHF
>TRBJ2-3|TRBV11-3
CASSLWGRDLDTQYF
>TRBJ2-5|TRBV19
CASSMGQARQETQYF
>TRBJ2-1|TRBV11-3
CASSLDGGQREQFF
>TRBJ2-1|TRBV12-5
CASGGGGAYNEQFF
>TRBJ2-2|TRBV6-8
CASSLTGRDGELFF